Presented here are 31 T cell receptor beta chains from one specimen sequenced in a study of T cell changes during pregnancy in multiple sclerosis. Some clones are missing from TCRdb's copy, which holds only in-frame ones; the method was immunoSEQ multiplex PCR. The table includes about 68,000 clones, roughly nine tenths detected once. The source was peripheral blood, collected in the third trimester of pregnancy. The source of these receptors is a female donor with multiple sclerosis, enrolled in a pregnancy study.

The chain employs TRBV6-1 and TRBJ2-6; the D is unclear. V dropped 4 bases and J dropped 6 bases, with 10 bases sitting between them. Germline V gives CDR1 MNHNS, CDR2 SASEGT. The CDR3 extends over 14 amino acids. The CDR3 region is CASSAEASANVLTF. CDR3 coding DNA: TGTGCCAGCAGTGCAGAGGCCTCGGCCAACGTCCTGACTTTC.

The rearrangement joins TRBV11-3 to TRBJ2-7; 8 nucleotides agree with TRBD2. This CDR3 has 15 residues. Germline V gene data show CDR1 as SGHNT and CDR2 as YENEEA. The ends lost 6 bases at V and 3 bases at J; junction bases unmatched: 10. CDR3 sequence reads: CASSQAGAPFYEQYF. DNA for the CDR3: TGTGCCAGCAGTCAAGCGGGAGCTCCATTCTACGAGCAGTACTTC.

The CDR3 protein is CASSLGHNQPQHF. DNA of the CDR3: TGTGCCAGCAGCTTAGGTCACAATCAGCCCCAGCATTTT. The rearrangement uses TRBV7-2 and TRBJ1-5, with unresolved D. The CDR3 has 13 residues. From germline, CDR1 is SGHTA and CDR2 FQGNSA. Trimming removed 1 base at V and 3 bases at J, with 4 bases between.

The rearrangement uses TRBV11-2 and TRBJ2-3; D remains unclear. The germline gives CDR1 SGHAT, CDR2 FQNNGV. The CDR3 contains 11 residues. The V end was cut by 5 bases, the J end by 4 bases, with 4 bases between. CDR3 sequence: CASSPSDTQYF. The CDR3 DNA reads TGTGCCAGCAGCCCCTCAGATACGCAGTATTTT.

The rearrangement links TRBV19 to TRBJ2-7; D possibly corresponds to TRBD1 (5 bases). The CDR3 covers 14 residues. V shed 1 base and J shed 3 bases, with 10 bases lying between them. CDR1 LNHDA and CDR2 SQIVND come from the germline V gene (reference sequence). The CDR3 region has the DNA TGTGCCAGTAGTATAGGCGGACATAGCTACGAGCAGTACTTC. Translating gives CASSIGGHSYEQYF.

The table lists this clone with a count of one. J is TRBJ1-5 and V is TRBV5-8; D gene uncertain. V lost 0 bases, J lost 0 bases, and 16 bases lay in between. This CDR3 is 18 amino acids long. Germline V CDR1 and CDR2: SGHTS, YDEGEE. CDR3 DNA: TGTGCCAGCAGCTTGGCCTTGGGCATTACCACTAGCAATCAGCCCCAGCATTTT. Translation: CASSLALGITTSNQPQHF.

This chain joins TRBV9 and TRBJ2-7, with D possibly TRBD1 on 6 matching bases. From germline, CDR1 is SGDLS and CDR2 YYNGEE. This CDR3 is 14 amino acids long. Deletions cut 4 bases from V and 3 bases from J, with 14 bases between. The CDR3 DNA reads as TGTGCCAGCAGCTTACAGGGTTCGGGCTACGAGCAGTACTTC. The encoded protein is CASSLQGSGYEQYF.

V usage is TRBV27 and J usage is TRBJ2-1; 8 nucleotides match TRBD1. This CDR3 region has 16 residues. Trimming at V came to 4 bases and at J to 1 base, leaving 6 bases not matched to a gene. Germline V lookup: CDR1 MNHEY, CDR2 SMNVEV (reference sequence). The CDR3 DNA reads as TGTGCCAGCAGTTCCCAGGGGGCTCATTCCTACAATGAGCAGTTCTTC. This gives the protein CASSSQGAHSYNEQFF.

This sequence joins TRBV27 and TRBJ2-6; D may be TRBD1 (6 bases). V was trimmed by 4 bases and J by 0 bases, leaving 19 bases between them. The CDR3 consists of 19 residues. Germline loops: CDR1 MNHEY, CDR2 SMNVEV (reference sequence). The CDR3 region is CASSSVGTLQTSGANVLTF. The CDR3 DNA follows: TGTGCCAGCAGTTCTGTCGGGACACTTCAAACCTCTGGGGCCAACGTCCTGACTTTC.

This rearrangement joins TRBV30 to TRBJ2-5; possible D gene TRBD1, 6 bases. The V end lost 4 bases, the J end lost 7 bases, and 22 bases lay between the germline ends. This CDR3 is built from 15 residues. Germline loops: CDR1 GTSNPN, CDR2 SVGIG (reference sequence). This CDR3 is CAWTGETGSSATQYF. The CDR3 region has the DNA TGTGCCTGGACCGGAGAAACAGGGTCGTCGGCGACCCAGTACTTC.

CDR3: CASSSTGEASYGYTF. DNA for the CDR3: TGTGCCAGCAGCTCGACAGGGGAGGCTAGCTATGGCTACACCTTC. The chain employs TRBV11-1 and TRBJ1-2; 8 bases fit TRBD1. J lost 4 bases, V lost 4 bases, and 8 bases had no gene match. Looked up from germline, CDR1 is SGHAT and CDR2 is FQDESV (reference sequence). The CDR3 spans 15 residues.

J is TRBJ2-6 and V is TRBV6-6, with TRBD1 matching over 9 bases. V shed 4 bases, J shed 8 bases, and the junction held 6 bases outside the gene matches. From germline, CDR1 is MNHNY and CDR2 SVGAGI (reference sequence). The CDR3 has 15 residues. The CDR3 region has the DNA TGTGCCAGCAGTTCTCTGGGACAGGGTACCAACGTCCTGACTTTC. This gives the protein CASSSLGQGTNVLTF.

The genes are TRBV5-1 and TRBJ2-1; 8 positions agree with TRBD1. Germline V lookup: CDR1 SGHRS, CDR2 YFSETQ. The CDR3 totals 14 residues. V lost 4 bases, J lost 8 bases, and 8 bases stayed unmatched. CDR3 nucleotides: TGCGCCAGCAGCATCGCAGGGGGCCTGGATGAGCAGTTCTTC. Residues: CASSIAGGLDEQFF.

The rearrangement links TRBV4-2 to TRBJ2-3; 10 positions match TRBD1. This CDR3 is built from 15 residues. V gave up 1 base and J gave up 3 bases; unmatched junction bases: 1. Germline V CDR1 and CDR2: LGHNA, YNFKEQ. In DNA form, the CDR3 reads TGTGCCAGCAGCCAAGCGGGACAGGGGACAGATACGCAGTATTTT. Translated, it gives CASSQAGQGTDTQYF.

This chain's CDR3 is CASSLGQHSGANVLTF. The CDR3 DNA reads as TGTGCCAGTAGTCTTGGACAGCACTCTGGGGCCAACGTCCTGACTTTC. V usage is TRBV19 and J usage is TRBJ2-6; D is possibly TRBD1 (6 bases). Trimming pared 5 bases from V and 0 bases from J, leaving 11 bases between. The CDR3 contains 16 residues. The germline V gene has CDR1 LNHDA and CDR2 SQIVND (reference sequence).

The chain recombines TRBV9 with TRBJ2-7; 9 bases match TRBD1. Germline CDR1 is SGDLS and CDR2 is YYNGEE. Losses at the gene ends were 3 bases for V and 3 bases for J; bases not matched to a gene: 7. The CDR3 has 15 amino acids. CDR3 sequence reads: CASSALAGQGYEQYF. The CDR3 bases are TGTGCCAGCAGCGCCTTGGCGGGACAGGGCTACGAGCAGTACTTC.

This clone was detected once. This chain links TRBV27 with TRBJ2-7; no reliable D call. Between the trimmed V and J ends, which lost 5 bases and 1 base, there was a span of 12 bases. The CDR3 loop spans 14 amino acids. CDR1 MNHEY and CDR2 SMNVEV come from the germline V gene (reference sequence). The CDR3 nucleotides read TGTGCCAGCAGTCGATCGACTCAATCCTACGAGCAGTACTTC. As protein: CASSRSTQSYEQYF.

The J gene is TRBJ1-5, the V gene TRBV6-1; D remains ambiguous. V dropped 1 base and J dropped 9 bases, with 10 bases sitting between them. Germline CDR1 MNHNS, CDR2 SASEGT. This CDR3 spans 13 amino acids. The CDR3 nucleotides read TGTGCCAGCAGTGAAGGGCTGCAGGTGCCCCAGCATTTT. Protein product: CASSEGLQVPQHF.

This chain uses TRBV2 with TRBJ2-7; no clear D. Germline V gene sequence: CDR1 SNHLY, CDR2 FYNNEI. The CDR3 spans 14 residues. The V end lost 2 bases, the J end lost 5 bases, and 13 bases lay between the germline ends. Here the CDR3 reads CASSERAEVHEQYF. The CDR3 nucleotides read TGTGCCAGCAGTGAACGCGCAGAGGTCCACGAGCAGTACTTC.

This clone was picked up one time. The rearrangement joins TRBV19 to TRBJ2-1, with 9 bases matching TRBD2. This CDR3 contains 16 residues. In germline, CDR1 is LNHDA, CDR2 SQIVND (reference sequence). The V segment lost 1 base and the J segment 4 bases; nucleotides outside the gene matches: 5. CDR3 coding DNA: TGTGCCAGTAGTATAGCCCAAGCGGGAGGTTACAATGAGCAGTTCTTC. It yields the protein CASSIAQAGGYNEQFF.

For the CDR3, the DNA is TGTGCCAGCAGTCAAGGGTGGGGGAGGGAGGACACTGAAGCTTTCTTT. It encodes CASSQGWGREDTEAFF. The rearrangement joins TRBV7-9 to TRBJ1-1; tentative D call: TRBD1 (5 bases). Germline V gives CDR1 SEHNR, CDR2 FQNEAQ (reference sequence). There are 16 residues in the CDR3. Trimming left V 6 bases short and J 3 bases short, with 20 bases between.

The rearrangement links TRBV14 to TRBJ2-7, with a tentative D call TRBD2 (6 bases). With 0 bases removed from V and 7 bases from J, the gap between germline ends came to 25 bases. Germline CDR1 reads SGHDN; CDR2 reads FVKESK. CDR3 length: 18 residues. CDR3: CASSQEEFGVGSLKEQYF. CDR3 in DNA: TGTGCCAGCAGCCAAGAAGAATTTGGTGTCGGGAGTCTTAAAGAGCAGTACTTC.

This sequence joins TRBV7-2 and TRBJ1-4; TRBD1 matches at 9 bases. The length of the CDR3 is 15 residues. V was clipped by 5 bases and J by 8 bases; unmatched bases: 9. The V gene's germline CDR1 is SGHTA and CDR2 FQGNSA. The CDR3 DNA is TGTGCCAGCAGCCATACGGGACAGGGAGGAGAAAAACTGTTTTTT. It is translated as CASSHTGQGGEKLFF.

The genes are TRBV11-2 and TRBJ2-7; unclear D gene. The CDR3 runs to 15 residues. V was trimmed by 1 base and J by 1 base, leaving 11 bases between them. Germline loops: CDR1 SGHAT, CDR2 FQNNGV. The CDR3 sequence: CASSLAAPASYEQYF. The DNA of the CDR3 is TGTGCCAGCAGCTTAGCCGCGCCCGCTTCCTACGAGCAGTACTTC.

The chain joins TRBV4-3 to TRBJ1-1, with D unresolved. Trimming pared 3 bases from V and 3 bases from J, leaving 8 bases between. Germline V gives CDR1 LGHNA, CDR2 YSLEER. CDR3 length: 13 amino acids. The DNA for the CDR3 is TGCGCCAGCAGCCATACGCGCGACACTGAAGCTTTCTTT. Translation gives CASSHTRDTEAFF.

The CDR3: CASSLQGRTDTQYF. CDR3 coding DNA: TGCGCCAGCAGTCTTCAGGGTCGCACAGATACGCAGTATTTT. This rearrangement joins TRBV5-1 to TRBJ2-3, with TRBD1 as a possible D gene (5 bases). Per germline, CDR1 SGHRS and CDR2 YFSETQ. Trimming took off 5 bases at V and 1 base at J, with 11 bases between the two ends. The CDR3 spans 14 residues.

CDR3 protein: CASSPAGFNYGYTF. As DNA, the CDR3 is TGTGCCAGCTCACCGGCGGGGTTTAACTATGGCTACACCTTC. The rearrangement joins TRBV27 to TRBJ1-2; D not resolved. CDR1 and CDR2 (germline): MNHEY, SMNVEV (reference sequence). This CDR3 region has 14 residues. With 8 bases removed from V and 1 base from J, the gap between germline ends came to 14 bases.

V is TRBV7-2 and J is TRBJ2-1, with 14 positions matching TRBD2. Germline V CDR1 and CDR2: SGHTA, FQGNSA. Unmatched junction bases numbered 5, after V lost 7 bases and J lost 3 bases. The CDR3 is made up of 16 amino acids. The CDR3 nucleotides are TGTGCCAGCACCGCCGGGACTAGCGGGGGCTACAATGAGCAGTTCTTC. Translating it yields CASTAGTSGGYNEQFF.

The chain recombines TRBV29-1 with TRBJ1-2; 10 positions agree with TRBD1. V was clipped by 7 bases and J by 8 bases; unmatched bases: 16. This CDR3 comprises 15 residues. Germline V gene data show CDR1 as SQVTM and CDR2 as ANQGSEA. CDR3: CSAAGTGAVIGGYTF. CDR3 DNA: TGCAGCGCTGCCGGGACAGGGGCGGTCATTGGAGGCTACACCTTC.

This clone was seen only a few times. The chain is built from TRBV11-1 and TRBJ1-1; D not resolved. Germline CDR1 and CDR2: SGHAT and FQDESV (reference sequence). The length of the CDR3 is 13 residues. The ends were cut back, 5 bases at V and 4 bases at J, with 11 bases in the middle. The CDR3 region has the DNA TGTGCCAGCAGCAGGAGGGTTCGCACTGAAGCTTTCTTT. This gives the protein CASSRRVRTEAFF.

The genes are TRBV7-9 and TRBJ2-2, with a weak D call TRBD1 (6 bases). Trimming shortened V by 6 bases and J by 1 base, and 15 bases separated the two germline ends. The CDR3 spans 16 residues. Looked up from germline, CDR1 is SEHNR and CDR2 is FQNEAQ (reference sequence). CDR3 in amino acids: CASRLAGTLNTGELFF. CDR3 coding DNA: TGTGCCAGCAGACTCGCCGGGACATTGAACACCGGGGAGCTGTTTTTT.